This TCR beta chain comes out of a study of response to subunit inactivated influenza vaccine. Trimming took off 3 bases at V and 2 bases at J, with 15 bases between the two ends. The germline CDR1 and CDR2 sequences are SEHNR and FQNEAQ (reference sequence). This CDR3 comprises 16 residues. TCRdb passed the RT-PCR reads through MiXCR, listing each CDR3 protein once. The table has about 540,000 distinct CDR3 sequences, 20% to 25% seen once; the top ten hold approximately 3%. This clonotype was observed at least ten times. These data also formed part of another study, on T cells expressing NK-cell markers. That study reports: What made the TCR beta cDNA was 5'RACE template switching with UMIs. Restricting sorting to alpha-beta TCR T cells was achieved in several experiments by an anti-gamma-delta TCR antibody.

This sequence joins TRBV7-9 and TRBJ2-3; possible D gene TRBD1, 6 bases. The receptor was derived from a man in his forties or fifties who received an inactivated influenza vaccine. The source was CD4+ T cells sorted from PBMCs, collected approximately 12 days after vaccination. This CDR3 reads CASSFLAGDLTDTQYF. DNA of the CDR3: TGTGCCAGCAGCTTTCTGGCAGGGGACCTCACAGATACGCAGTATTTT.